A single sample gave rise to the 18 T cell receptor beta chains below, sequenced in a study of response to subunit inactivated influenza vaccine. Via MiXCR, TCRdb re-called the RT-PCR reads, giving one row per CDR3 protein. Among hundreds of thousands of distinct CDR3 sequences, approximately 15% were seen once, and the ten largest hold approximately 7.6%. The sequencing used PBMCs from blood, collected around 15 days before vaccination. The source is a man in his forties or fifties who received an inactivated influenza vaccine.

This clonotype came up a few times. The chain uses TRBV5-1 and TRBJ2-7; D is ambiguous. This CDR3 spans 16 amino acids. With 0 bases removed from V and 0 bases from J, the gap between germline ends came to 13 bases. Per germline, CDR1 SGHRS and CDR2 YFSETQ. In DNA, the CDR3 is TGCGCCAGCAGCTTGGATAAGGTCCGAAGCTCCTACGAGCAGTACTTC. Its translation: CASSLDKVRSSYEQYF.

The chain uses TRBV5-4 and TRBJ2-5; 9 nucleotides line up with TRBD2. The CDR3 length is 14 residues. The ends lost 0 bases at V and 9 bases at J; junction bases unmatched: 6. Per germline, CDR1 SGHNT and CDR2 YYREEE (reference sequence). The CDR3 DNA reads as TGTGCCAGCAGCTTGGGTAGCGGGGGTGAGGCCCAGTACTTC. It specifies CASSLGSGGEAQYF.

This chain uses TRBV29-1 with TRBJ1-5; D is uncertain. V was cut by 0 bases and J by 9 bases, with 9 bases left in between. CDR3 size: 12 residues. Germline CDR1 reads SQVTM; CDR2 reads ANQGSEA. This CDR3 is CSVEDPPGPQHF. The CDR3 DNA reads TGCAGCGTTGAAGACCCCCCGGGGCCCCAGCATTTT.

The chain links TRBV19 to TRBJ2-1; 7 nucleotides agree with TRBD2. This CDR3 comprises 13 residues. From germline, CDR1 is LNHDA and CDR2 SQIVND (reference sequence). The ends lost 1 base at V and 9 bases at J; junction bases unmatched: 3. The CDR3 loop is CASSIGEGGEQFF. DNA for the CDR3: TGTGCCAGTAGTATAGGGGAGGGAGGTGAGCAGTTCTTC.

This clonotype has more than one count but fewer than ten. The rearrangement joins TRBV28 to TRBJ1-5, with D perhaps matching TRBD1 (5 bases). The germline V gene has CDR1 MDHEN and CDR2 SYDVKM. This CDR3 spans 14 amino acids. V lost 6 bases to trimming and J lost 1 base, with 10 bases between them. The CDR3 DNA reads TGTGCCAGCAGCTCCCCAGGGAGCAATCAGCCCCAGCATTTT. Amino acids: CASSSPGSNQPQHF.

The chain couples TRBV20-1 to TRBJ1-5, with D tentatively TRBD1 (6 bases). V was cut by 6 bases and J by 8 bases, with 17 bases left in between. In germline, CDR1 is DFQATT, CDR2 SNEGSKA (reference sequence). The CDR3 is 13 residues long. CDR3 amino acids: CSAAQQGLKPQHF. The DNA of the CDR3 is TGCAGTGCCGCACAACAGGGTCTGAAGCCCCAGCATTTT.

The chain recombines TRBV7-8 with TRBJ1-2; maybe TRBD1 (5 bases). CDR3 length equals 17 residues. CDR1 SGHVS and CDR2 FQNEAQ come from the germline V gene. The V gene lost 4 bases and the J gene lost 2 bases, with 20 bases spanning the gap. The CDR3 here is CASSSLGAPRKNYGYTF. CDR3 nucleotide sequence: TGTGCCAGCAGCTCTCTAGGGGCTCCCCGTAAAAACTATGGCTACACCTTC.

The rearrangement joins TRBV30 to TRBJ2-1; possibly TRBD2 for D (7 bases). This CDR3 comprises 15 residues. Germline V gene lookup returns CDR1 GTSNPN and CDR2 SVGIG (reference sequence). The germline V and J ends were trimmed by 4 bases and 6 bases, with 19 bases remaining between them. DNA for the CDR3: TGTGCCTGGACCAAGACGGGGGGCGGGGGCAATGAGCAGTTCTTC. It specifies CAWTKTGGGGNEQFF.

The chain uses TRBV20-1 and TRBJ2-4, with 7 bases lining up with TRBD1. The CDR3 contains 14 residues. J was trimmed by 1 base and V by 6 bases; bases with no gene match: 6. CDR1 is DFQATT, CDR2 SNEGSKA, per germline (reference sequence). The CDR3 protein is CSAPDRVAKNIQYF. CDR3 DNA sequence: TGCAGTGCCCCCGACAGGGTTGCCAAAAACATTCAGTACTTC.

This clonotype showed up many times. The rearrangement links TRBV4-1 to TRBJ2-3; D not certain. The germline gives CDR1 MGHRA, CDR2 YSYEKL. Between the trimmed V and J ends, which lost 3 bases and 7 bases, there was a span of 11 bases. CDR3 length equals 13 residues. CDR3 sequence reads: CASSQMDVNTQYF. The DNA of the CDR3 is TGCGCCAGCAGCCAGATGGACGTGAATACGCAGTATTTT.

The V and J genes are TRBV5-1 and TRBJ2-3; tentatively, D is TRBD1 (6 bases). Germline V gives CDR1 SGHRS, CDR2 YFSETQ. Trimming cost V 3 bases and J 2 bases, with 10 bases left between them. This CDR3 contains 14 residues. CDR3 in amino acids: CASSSGQTTDTQYF. In DNA, the CDR3 is TGCGCCAGCAGCTCTGGACAGACCACAGATACGCAGTATTTT. The full variable domain, in which reference TRBV5-1 and TRBJ2-3 provide the parts outside the CDR3, is KAGVTQTPRYLIKTRGQQVTLSCSPISGHRSVSWYQQTPGQGLQFLFEYFSETQRNKGNFPGRFSGRQFSNSRSEMNVSTLELGDSALYLCASSSGQTTDTQYFGPGTRLTVL.

There are a few counts of this clonotype. This chain joins TRBV30 and TRBJ2-2, with D uncertain. The germline V gene has CDR1 GTSNPN and CDR2 SVGIG (reference sequence). This CDR3 is 13 amino acids long. V was shortened by 0 bases and J by 4 bases, with 6 bases between the two germline ends. Written as DNA, the CDR3 is TGTGCCTGGAGTGTGCATGGCACCGGGGAGCTGTTTTTT. Translation gives CAWSVHGTGELFF.

This clonotype was observed a handful of times. This chain connects TRBV29-1 to TRBJ2-7; 10 bases fit TRBD2. With 3 bases clipped from V and 6 bases from J, the junction kept 11 bases outside the gene matches. This CDR3 comprises 15 residues. Germline CDR1 is SQVTM and CDR2 is ANQGSEA. The CDR3 spells CSVEVSSGRSIEQYF. Here the CDR3 DNA reads TGCAGCGTTGAGGTGTCTAGCGGGAGATCTATCGAGCAGTACTTC.

The chain is built from TRBV7-9 and TRBJ1-3, with unresolved D. Between the trimmed V and J ends, which lost 5 bases and 10 bases, there was a span of 18 bases. This CDR3 contains 14 residues. Germline V gives CDR1 SEHNR, CDR2 FQNEAQ (reference sequence). The CDR3: CASSHIVGHRTIYF. The CDR3 nucleotides read TGTGCCAGCAGCCATATCGTAGGGCACCGGACCATATATTTT.

This chain links TRBV24-1 with TRBJ2-3, with 9 positions matching TRBD1. With 4 bases clipped from V and 2 bases from J, the junction kept 6 bases outside the gene matches. CDR1 and CDR2 (germline): KGHDR, SFDVKD. The CDR3 is made up of 16 amino acids. CDR3 sequence: CATSDPGQGYTDTQYF. CDR3 coding DNA: TGTGCCACCAGTGACCCGGGACAGGGCTACACAGATACGCAGTATTTT.

This clonotype was detected many times. The chain is built from TRBV7-2 and TRBJ2-3, with 10 bases aligning to TRBD1. The CDR3 loop spans 16 amino acids. The ends lost 3 bases at V and 1 base at J; junction bases unmatched: 4. Germline CDR1 SGHTA, CDR2 FQGNSA. The DNA for the CDR3 is TGTGCCAGCAGCTTGGCCGGGACAGGGGGCACAGATACGCAGTATTTT. Translated: CASSLAGTGGTDTQYF. Supplemented by reference TRBV7-2 and TRBJ2-3, the full variable domain reads GAGVSQSPSNKVTEKGKDVELRCDPISGHTALYWYRQSLGQGLEFLIYFQGNSAPDKSGLPSDRFSAERTGGSVSTLTIQRTQQEDSAVYLCASSLAGTGGTDTQYFGPGTRLTVL.

The CDR3 spells CASSSGGKGGYEQYF. The DNA for the CDR3 is TGTGCCAGCAGCTCGGGTGGTAAGGGAGGCTACGAGCAGTACTTC. This rearrangement joins TRBV7-2 to TRBJ2-7; D is possibly TRBD2 (6 bases). This CDR3 has 15 residues. In germline, CDR1 is SGHTA, CDR2 FQGNSA. V was trimmed by 4 bases and J by 3 bases, leaving 16 bases between them.

The CDR3: CASSQSGLAGIYEQYF. For the CDR3, the DNA is TGTGCCAGCAGCCAGTCAGGACTAGCGGGAATCTACGAGCAGTACTTC. This chain uses TRBV4-2 with TRBJ2-7; 12 positions agree with TRBD2. This CDR3 contains 16 residues. V gave up 3 bases and J gave up 3 bases; unmatched junction bases: 6. Germline V gives CDR1 LGHNA, CDR2 YNFKEQ.